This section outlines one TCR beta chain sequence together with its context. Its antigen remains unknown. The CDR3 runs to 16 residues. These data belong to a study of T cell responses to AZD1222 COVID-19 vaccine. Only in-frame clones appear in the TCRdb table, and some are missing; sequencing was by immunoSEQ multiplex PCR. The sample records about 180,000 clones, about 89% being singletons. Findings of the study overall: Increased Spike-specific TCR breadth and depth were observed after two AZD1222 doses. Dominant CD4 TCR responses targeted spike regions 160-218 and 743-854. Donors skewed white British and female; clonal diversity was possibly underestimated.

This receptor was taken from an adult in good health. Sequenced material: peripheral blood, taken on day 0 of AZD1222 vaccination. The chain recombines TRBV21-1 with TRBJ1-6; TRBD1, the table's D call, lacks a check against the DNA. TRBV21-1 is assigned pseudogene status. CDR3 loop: CASSKARTGNYSPLHF. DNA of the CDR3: TGTGCCAGCAGCAAAGCTAGGACAGGGAACTATTCACCCCTCCACTTT.